A single sample is the source of the 30 T cell receptor beta chains below, sequenced in a study of blood T cell repertoires in COVID-19. Repertoires were generated with immunoSEQ multiplex PCR, while TCRdb's copy carries only in-frame clones and drops some. The sample shows 300,000 to 400,000 clones, about 89% of them seen only once. Sequenced input: peripheral blood. These receptors came from a woman in her forties or fifties with COVID-19, enrolled during active disease.

This clone appeared a single time. This chain links TRBV7-9 with TRBJ2-3; TRBD2 might be the D (5 bases). Trimming cost V 1 base and J 9 bases, with 14 bases left between them. This CDR3 region has 14 residues. From germline, CDR1 is SEHNR and CDR2 FQNEAQ (reference sequence). CDR3 bases: TGTGCCAGCAGCTTAGTGTCCGGGAAGAACACGCAGTATTTT. This gives the protein CASSLVSGKNTQYF. Drawing the rest from reference TRBV7-9 and TRBJ2-3, the complete variable domain is DTGVSQNPRHKITKRGQNVTFRCDPISEHNRLYWYRQTLGQGPEFLTYFQNEAQLEKSRLLSDRFSAERPKGSFSTLEIQRTEQGDSAMYLCASSLVSGKNTQYFGPGTRLTVL.

The J gene is TRBJ2-7, the V gene TRBV5-6, with D perhaps matching TRBD1 (5 bases). There are 11 residues in the CDR3. The V gene's germline CDR1 is SGHDT and CDR2 YYEEEE. The V end lost 7 bases, the J end lost 4 bases, and 9 bases lay between the germline ends. Here the CDR3 DNA reads TGTGCCAGCTCAGACAGTTACGAGCAGTACTTC. Translated: CASSDSYEQYF.

The chain couples TRBV5-6 to TRBJ2-2, with a weak D call TRBD1 (6 bases). The V and J ends lost 2 bases and 1 base respectively, with 12 bases between them. CDR1 is SGHDT and CDR2 is YYEEEE in the germline V gene. The CDR3 runs to 16 residues. The CDR3 sequence is CASSFSGTRNTGELFF. The CDR3 nucleotides read TGTGCCAGCAGCTTTTCCGGGACAAGGAACACCGGGGAGCTGTTTTTT.

The chain recombines TRBV27 with TRBJ2-5; D is unresolved. CDR1 is MNHEY, CDR2 SMNVEV, per germline (reference sequence). V was trimmed by 2 bases and J by 0 bases, leaving 7 bases between them. This CDR3 contains 14 residues. CDR3 nucleotides: TGTGCCAGCAGTTTAGGGCTGTACCAAGAGACCCAGTACTTC. Its translation: CASSLGLYQETQYF.

The rearrangement uses TRBV6-5 and TRBJ2-7; 7 bases map to TRBD1. The ends lost 4 bases at V and 6 bases at J; junction bases unmatched: 3. This CDR3 contains 12 residues. Germline V gene lookup returns CDR1 MNHEY and CDR2 SVGAGI. The CDR3 sequence: CASSSRGREQYF. CDR3 DNA sequence: TGTGCCAGCAGTTCGAGGGGGCGCGAGCAGTACTTC.

The chain has TRBV27 and TRBJ2-7; perhaps TRBD2 as D (6 bases). The CDR3 loop spans 14 amino acids. The germline V and J ends were trimmed by 4 bases and 1 base, with 11 bases remaining between them. Germline V gene data show CDR1 as MNHEY and CDR2 as SMNVEV (reference sequence). CDR3 coding DNA: TGTGCCAGCAGTTCCGGGGGAAAATCCTACGAGCAGTACTTC. Residues: CASSSGGKSYEQYF.

The rearrangement joins TRBV18 to TRBJ2-3; TRBD1 might be the D (6 bases). Trimming stripped 2 bases from V and 2 bases from J, with 23 bases between. There are 19 residues in the CDR3. CDR1 is KGHSH and CDR2 is LQKENI in the germline V gene. The CDR3 protein is CASSPKADRQTPNTDTQYF. In DNA form, the CDR3 reads TGTGCCAGCTCACCAAAAGCGGACAGACAGACTCCAAACACAGATACGCAGTATTTT.

The J gene is TRBJ2-2, the V gene TRBV18; the D gene is possibly TRBD2 (6 bases). There are 16 residues in the CDR3. Per the germline V gene, CDR1 is KGHSH and CDR2 is LQKENI. V lost 0 bases and J 6 bases, leaving 14 bases between the germline ends. In DNA, the CDR3 is TGTGCCAGCTCACCACCGGGACTTAGAGGATCCGGGGAGCTGTTTTTT. This translates into CASSPPGLRGSGELFF.

The chain joins TRBV29-1 to TRBJ1-1; D is possibly TRBD1 (5 bases). The CDR3 is 13 amino acids. Germline V lookup: CDR1 SQVTM, CDR2 ANQGSEA. Between the trimmed V and J ends, which lost 7 bases and 1 base, there was a span of 13 bases. Here the CDR3 reads CSEKEQANTEAFF. CDR3 coding DNA: TGCAGCGAGAAGGAACAGGCGAACACTGAAGCTTTCTTT.

This sequence joins TRBV7-2 and TRBJ2-7; D call uncertain. V was shortened by 3 bases and J by 4 bases, with 7 bases between the two germline ends. This CDR3 region has 12 residues. Germline V gene lookup returns CDR1 SGHTA and CDR2 FQGNSA. CDR3 region: CASSFSRYEQYF. The CDR3 DNA is TGTGCCAGCAGCTTTTCCCGGTACGAGCAGTACTTC.

The chain carries TRBV6-4 and TRBJ2-2; D is possibly TRBD2 (6 bases). The CDR3 consists of 14 residues. Germline V lookup: CDR1 MRHNA, CDR2 SNTAGT. V lost 8 bases, J lost 5 bases, and 15 bases lay in between. The CDR3 sequence: CASRRGGETGELFF. CDR3 in DNA: TGTGCCAGCCGACGGGGAGGTGAAACCGGGGAGCTGTTTTTT.

Points on this clone: Other DNA sequences in this sample translate to the same CDR3. This chain links TRBV6-5 with TRBJ2-5; 7 bases match TRBD1. The V segment lost 0 bases and the J segment 4 bases; nucleotides outside the gene matches: 2. This CDR3 is 14 amino acids long. Germline V lookup: CDR1 MNHEY, CDR2 SVGAGI. The CDR3, as DNA: TGTGCCAGCAGTTACTCACCAGGGGGAGAGACCCAGTACTTC. It translates to CASSYSPGGETQYF.

J is TRBJ2-1 and V is TRBV5-8, with D maybe TRBD1 (6 bases). In germline, CDR1 is SGHTS, CDR2 YDEGEE. Trimming pared 1 base from V and 0 bases from J, leaving 17 bases between. This CDR3 spans 18 amino acids. CDR3 nucleotides: TGTGCCAGCAGCTTGAGATGGCAGGGGCCTAGCTCCTACAATGAGCAGTTCTTC. Its protein is CASSLRWQGPSSYNEQFF.

The chain has TRBV11-2 and TRBJ1-1; D unclear. The CDR3 covers 15 residues. Trimming removed 5 bases from V and 0 bases from J, with 13 bases in between. CDR1 SGHAT and CDR2 FQNNGV come from the germline V gene. CDR3 in amino acids: CASSPTLSMNTEAFF. The CDR3 DNA reads TGTGCCAGCAGCCCTACACTATCCATGAACACTGAAGCTTTCTTT.

The J gene is TRBJ1-1, the V gene TRBV5-6; D is ambiguous. The V gene's germline CDR1 is SGHDT and CDR2 YYEEEE. The V gene lost 6 bases and the J gene lost 4 bases, with 19 bases spanning the gap. The CDR3 length is 15 residues. CDR3 in amino acids: CASTIYRSRGTEAFF. CDR3 DNA sequence: TGTGCCAGCACCATTTATCGGAGCCGGGGCACTGAAGCTTTCTTT. Based on the CDR3 plus reference TRBV5-6 and TRBJ1-1, the full variable domain is DAGVTQSPTHLIKTRGQQVTLRCSPKSGHDTVSWYQQALGQGPQFIFQYYEEEERQRGNFPDRFSGHQFPNYSSELNVNALLLGDSALYLCASTIYRSRGTEAFFGQGTRLTVV.

The genes are TRBV5-1 and TRBJ2-1; the match to TRBD2 covers 9 bases. The ends lost 0 bases at V and 9 bases at J; junction bases unmatched: 7. From germline, CDR1 is SGHRS and CDR2 YFSETQ. The length of the CDR3 is 15 residues. CDR3: CASSLGASGMGEQFF. In DNA, the CDR3 is TGCGCCAGCAGCTTGGGAGCTAGCGGGATGGGTGAGCAGTTCTTC.

The chain recombines TRBV7-9 with TRBJ1-6; D gene uncertain. V gave up 10 bases and J gave up 4 bases, with 14 bases separating them. The CDR3 has 14 residues. Germline V CDR1 and CDR2: SEHNR, FQNEAQ (reference sequence). The CDR3 sequence is CAIPIRAYNSPLHF. In DNA, the CDR3 is TGTGCCATCCCCATTCGCGCATATAATTCACCCCTCCACTTT.

This chain uses TRBV11-3 with TRBJ2-2; 11 nucleotides line up with TRBD2. This CDR3 has 20 amino acids. The germline CDR1 and CDR2 sequences are SGHNT and YENEEA. After removal of 5 bases from V and 0 bases from J, the junction contained 14 bases not matched to a gene. The CDR3 loop reads CASSPSAGTSGIANTGELFF. DNA for the CDR3: TGTGCCAGCAGCCCTAGTGCCGGGACTAGCGGAATTGCGAACACCGGGGAGCTGTTTTTT. Full variable domain (missing parts from reference TRBV11-3 and TRBJ2-2): EAGVVQSPRYKIIEKKQPVAFWCNPISGHNTLYWYLQNLGQGPELLIRYENEEAVDDSQLPKDRFSAERLKGVDSTLKIQPAELGDSAVYLCASSPSAGTSGIANTGELFFGEGSRLTVL.

V and J are TRBV7-2 and TRBJ2-1; 10 positions agree with TRBD2. CDR3 length equals 15 residues. V shed 2 bases and J 4 bases; nucleotides not matched to a gene: 2. Germline CDR1 reads SGHTA; CDR2 reads FQGNSA. The CDR3 sequence is CASSLLAGVYNEQFF. DNA of the CDR3: TGTGCCAGCAGCTTACTAGCGGGGGTGTACAATGAGCAGTTCTTC.

The chain carries TRBV30 and TRBJ2-2, with D possibly being TRBD2 (6 bases). The germline CDR1 and CDR2 sequences are GTSNPN and SVGIG (reference sequence). This CDR3 has 15 amino acids. Trimming took off 0 bases at V and 5 bases at J, with 13 bases between the two ends. Written as DNA, the CDR3 is TGTGCCTGGAGTGTACGGCGGGATAGGACCGGGGAGCTGTTTTTT. This codes for CAWSVRRDRTGELFF.

J is TRBJ2-5 and V is TRBV6-5, with 8 bases lining up with TRBD1. The CDR3 has 14 residues. Germline-derived CDR1 and CDR2 are MNHEY and SVGAGI. J was trimmed by 6 bases and V by 10 bases; bases with no gene match: 13. This chain's CDR3 is CATLGAGGLKTQYF. CDR3 sequence (DNA): TGTGCCACCCTGGGGGCAGGGGGCTTAAAGACCCAGTACTTC.

The chain joins TRBV2 to TRBJ2-7; D possibly corresponds to TRBD2 (5 bases). The ends were cut back, 2 bases at V and 3 bases at J, with 8 bases in the middle. Per germline, CDR1 SNHLY and CDR2 FYNNEI. The CDR3 consists of 13 residues. CDR3 sequence: CASSESEGYEQYF. DNA of the CDR3: TGTGCCAGCAGTGAAAGTGAGGGCTACGAGCAGTACTTC.

The CDR3 is CASSLSDRVRVQREAFF. The CDR3 DNA reads TGTGCCAGCAGTTTAAGCGACAGGGTTCGGGTACAACGCGAAGCTTTCTTT. The chain links TRBV27 to TRBJ1-1; 7 bases line up with TRBD1. Germline-derived CDR1 and CDR2 are MNHEY and SMNVEV (reference sequence). V dropped 2 bases and J dropped 8; count of bases not matched to a gene: 17. The CDR3 totals 17 residues.

The chain is built from TRBV30 and TRBJ2-1; D may be TRBD2 (5 bases). The CDR3 extends over 12 amino acids. Trimming removed 4 bases from V and 9 bases from J, with 13 bases in between. The germline V gene has CDR1 GTSNPN and CDR2 SVGIG (reference sequence). The CDR3 nucleotides are TGTGCCTGGAACCTACTAGTCACTGAGCAGTTCTTC. Its protein product is CAWNLLVTEQFF.

The chain is built from TRBV11-2 and TRBJ2-1; 11 bases match TRBD2. CDR3 length equals 19 residues. From germline, CDR1 is SGHAT and CDR2 FQNNGV. With V trimmed by 4 bases and J by 2 bases, 13 bases remained unmatched. CDR3 DNA: TGTGCCAGCAGCTCCATAGCGGGAGGGCCGCACCCAGCCTACAATGAGCAGTTCTTC. This encodes CASSSIAGGPHPAYNEQFF.

The chain couples TRBV5-3 to TRBJ2-1; 13 bases agree with TRBD2. TRBV5-3 falls under the ORF class, with uncertain function. V gave up 4 bases and J gave up 7 bases; unmatched junction bases: 5. This CDR3 is 15 amino acids long. CDR3 region: CARSPGLAGDNEQFF. CDR3 coding DNA: TGTGCCAGAAGCCCTGGACTAGCGGGAGATAATGAGCAGTTCTTC.

The V gene is TRBV5-1, the J gene TRBJ2-7; maybe TRBD2 (6 bases). Germline CDR1 is SGHRS and CDR2 is YFSETQ. V was shortened by 2 bases and J by 2 bases, with 14 bases between the two germline ends. CDR3 length equals 15 residues. The CDR3 sequence is CASSFLGEVTYEQYF. The CDR3 nucleotides read TGCGCCAGCAGCTTTTTAGGGGAGGTCACCTACGAGCAGTACTTC.

This chain uses TRBV11-3 with TRBJ2-1; 10 bases align to TRBD2. This CDR3 comprises 16 residues. CDR1 and CDR2 (germline): SGHNT, YENEEA. Trimming took 1 base from V and 7 from J; bases not matched to a gene: 7. CDR3 DNA sequence: TGTGCCAGCAGCTTAGTCGCAGGGACTAGCGTTAATGAGCAGTTCTTC. Translation gives CASSLVAGTSVNEQFF.

This clone occurred a few times. The CDR3 is CASSRREIGELFF. CDR3 in DNA: TGTGCCAGCAGCCGCCGCGAGATCGGGGAGCTGTTTTTT. The V call is TRBV3-1 (or the pseudogene TRBV3-2), the J call TRBJ2-2; no definite D call. The CDR3 length is 13 residues. Germline assignment: CDR1 LGHDT and CDR2 YNNKEL (reference sequence). V was clipped by 4 bases and J by 7 bases, with 10 bases between them.

Details on this clone: Other DNA sequences within the sample encode an identical CDR3. The rearrangement joins TRBV2 to TRBJ1-1, with 9 bases matching TRBD1. The germline V gene encodes CDR1 SNHLY and CDR2 FYNNEI. The ends lost 8 bases at V and 0 bases at J; junction bases unmatched: 4. The CDR3 runs to 14 residues. The CDR3 sequence is CASSGQGLNTEAFF. Written as DNA, the CDR3 is TGTGCCAGCTCGGGACAGGGATTGAACACTGAAGCTTTCTTT.